This TCR beta chain was sequenced during a study of T cells in Graves' hyperthyroidism and ophthalmopathy. Overall study results and limits: Blood samples included most of the expanded thyroid clonotypes exceeding 0.001.

The investigators amplified TCR beta CDR3 regions from RNA transcripts. Using the HTBI primer set, a first-round RT-PCR was run on the TCR CDR3. TCRdb re-called the multiplex PCR reads with MiXCR, one entry per CDR3 protein. The sample records 400,000 or so distinct CDR3 sequences, around 15% being singletons. The study excluded patients with uncontrolled infection, other autoimmune disease, pregnancy or lactation. This CDR3 is 14 amino acids long. V was trimmed by 5 bases and J by 6 bases, leaving 17 bases between them. The germline V gene encodes CDR1 DFQATT and CDR2 SNEGSKA (reference sequence). This clonotype was counted many times. Its specificity is unknown.

The specimen sequenced was blood. V gene TRBV20-1 combines with J gene TRBJ1-5, with D possibly matching TRBD1 (6 bases). The TCR originated in a woman younger than 45 with Graves' ophthalmopathy. CDR3 residues: CSAGPTGQGQPQHF. In DNA, the CDR3 is TGCAGTGCTGGACCTACAGGGCAGGGTCAGCCCCAGCATTTT.